The rows below give T cell receptor beta chains drawn from one sample of a study of cytomegalovirus exposure and HLA in healthy donors. Assay used: immunoSEQ multiplex PCR; TCRdb lists only in-frame clones, some missing. The sample yields roughly 100,000 clones, roughly three quarters seen once. The sequenced sample was PBMCs. These TCRs come from a man aged 30 to 39 in good health and CMV-seronegative. CDR3s include the opening cysteine and the closing phenylalanine or tryptophan. Fields, in order: CDR3 DNA, CDR3 protein, clone size, J gene, V gene, D gene. A D gene is named only where the DNA matches it firmly. Where a row states a size, it is once, few, many or the class of an expanded clone; other rows omit it.

DNA: TGTGCCAGCAGCTTAGATAATCCGGATGGACTAAACACTGAAGCTTTCTTT
CDR3: CASSLDNPDGLNTEAFF
size: few
J: TRBJ1-1
V: TRBV11-3
D: -

DNA: TGTGCCAGCAGCTTAGTCGACAATGAGCAGTTCTTC
CDR3: CASSLVDNEQFF
size: few
J: TRBJ2-1
V: TRBV7-2
D: -

DNA: TGTGCCAGCAAGACAGGGGTAGAAACCGGGGAGCTGTTTTTT
CDR3: CASKTGVETGELFF
size: -
J: TRBJ2-2
V: TRBV6-5
D: TRBD1

DNA: TGCGCCAGCTCCAGGACAGGGGGCACGACTGAAGCTTTCTTT
CDR3: CASSRTGGTTEAFF
size: few
J: TRBJ1-1
V: TRBV5-1
D: TRBD1

DNA: TGTGCCAGTAGTATGATGAGTGAGGATGGTGAAAAACTGTTTTTT
CDR3: CASSMMSEDGEKLFF
size: few
J: TRBJ1-4
V: TRBV19
D: -

DNA: TGCGCCAGCAGCCCAGGAGCAGGGGGCCCCTTTAGCAATCAGCCCCAGCATTTT
CDR3: CASSPGAGGPFSNQPQHF
size: -
J: TRBJ1-5
V: TRBV4-1
D: TRBD1

DNA: TGTGCCAGTAGTATTCAAGGGACAGGCGTATATGGCCACACCTTC
CDR3: CASSIQGTGVYGHTF
size: -
J: TRBJ1-2
V: TRBV19
D: TRBD1

DNA: TGTGCCAGCAGCCCCCCGGCGGGCACTAGCACAGATACGCAGTATTTT
CDR3: CASSPPAGTSTDTQYF
size: -
J: TRBJ2-3
V: TRBV28
D: -

DNA: TGTGCCAGCCAATTAGCGGGAGGGCCCCCCACAGATACGCAGTATTTT
CDR3: CASQLAGGPPTDTQYF
size: -
J: TRBJ2-3
V: TRBV7-9
D: TRBD2

DNA: TGTGCCAGCTCACCAACGGGAGTAGTTCAGCAGTACTTC
CDR3: CASSPTGVVQQYF
size: few
J: TRBJ2-7
V: TRBV18
D: -

DNA: TGTGCCAGCTCCTCGGACAGAGTGAACACTGAAGCTTTCTTT
CDR3: CASSSDRVNTEAFF
size: -
J: TRBJ1-1
V: TRBV18
D: -

DNA: TGCGCCAGCAGCCCCAACCCGACCCAGGGGGATAATTCACCCCTCCACTTT
CDR3: CASSPNPTQGDNSPLHF
size: -
J: TRBJ1-6
V: TRBV4-3
D: TRBD1

DNA: TGTGCCAGCAGCAAATTGGGCGGGAGCACAGATACGCAGTATTTT
CDR3: CASSKLGGSTDTQYF
size: once
J: TRBJ2-3
V: TRBV7-2
D: -

DNA: TGTGCCAGCAGCTTGGGGGGGGGCAACTCGGTTGGGGAAAAACTGTTTTTT
CDR3: CASSLGGGNSVGEKLFF
size: few
J: TRBJ1-4
V: TRBV7-9
D: -

DNA: TGTGCCAGCAGCTCGTCTAGGGGGCCACAAGAGACCCAGTACTTC
CDR3: CASSSSRGPQETQYF
size: -
J: TRBJ2-5
V: TRBV5-6
D: TRBD1

DNA: TGTGCCAGCAGTGAAGGTCGGATAGCGGGAGGGACAGATACGCAGTATTTT
CDR3: CASSEGRIAGGTDTQYF
size: few
J: TRBJ2-3
V: TRBV2
D: TRBD2

DNA: TGTGCCAGCAGCCGTAAACTGACAGTTTCTGGGGCCAACGTCCTGACTTTC
CDR3: CASSRKLTVSGANVLTF
size: -
J: TRBJ2-6
V: TRBV5-6
D: -

DNA: TGTGCCAGCAGCTTAGCTGGTGCCGGGAAGCTCTATGGCTACACCTTC
CDR3: CASSLAGAGKLYGYTF
size: -
J: TRBJ1-2
V: TRBV11-2
D: -

DNA: TGTGCCAGTAGAGACCTAGCGGGAGGTGGAGATACGCAGTATTTT
CDR3: CASRDLAGGGDTQYF
size: -
J: TRBJ2-3
V: TRBV19
D: TRBD2

DNA: TGCGCCAGCACCCCCGCTAGCGGGGCCTACAATGAGCAGTTCTTC
CDR3: CASTPASGAYNEQFF
size: few
J: TRBJ2-1
V: TRBV23-1
D: TRBD2

DNA: TGTGCCAGCAGTGAGGGGGGATGGACCTACGAGCAGTACTTC
CDR3: CASSEGGWTYEQYF
size: -
J: TRBJ2-7
V: TRBV6-1
D: -

DNA: TGTGCCAGCAGCGAGAGGGCAGGCCTCGCTCTTAATGAAAAACTGTTTTTT
CDR3: CASSERAGLALNEKLFF
size: -
J: TRBJ1-4
V: TRBV25-1
D: -

DNA: TGCAGCGTTGAAAAGGGGGTGGGGACTGAAGCTTTCTTT
CDR3: CSVEKGVGTEAFF
size: -
J: TRBJ1-1
V: TRBV29-1
D: -

DNA: TGCGCCAGCAGCCAAGGGGCTGACTCTGGGGCCAACGGCCTGACTTTC
CDR3: CASSQGADSGANGLTF
size: -
J: TRBJ2-6
V: TRBV4-3
D: -

DNA: TGTGCCAGTAGCCCACAGCACCTCTCCGGGACAGAGGCCATTAGCAATCAGCCCCAGCATTTT
CDR3: CASSPQHLSGTEAISNQPQHF
size: -
J: TRBJ1-5
V: TRBV19
D: TRBD1

DNA: TGTGCCAGCAGCCCCTTGGGGGGGCGAGGTACCGGGGAGCTGTTTTTT
CDR3: CASSPLGGRGTGELFF
size: -
J: TRBJ2-2
V: TRBV11-3
D: -

DNA: TGTGCCAGACCGGGACAGGGAATGCCCCCAAGCTCCTACGAGCAGTACTTC
CDR3: CARPGQGMPPSSYEQYF
size: -
J: TRBJ2-7
V: TRBV19
D: TRBD1

DNA: TGTGCCAGCAGCTTGAGCGCGGGAGGCACCGGGGAGCTGTTTTTT
CDR3: CASSLSAGGTGELFF
size: -
J: TRBJ2-2
V: TRBV7-9
D: TRBD2

DNA: TGTGCCAGCAGCTTACGCATCCCCGGGACAGCCGAGCAGTACTTC
CDR3: CASSLRIPGTAEQYF
size: -
J: TRBJ2-7
V: TRBV11-2
D: TRBD1

DNA: TGTGCCAGCAGCTACTCTCAGGGGTTGAACTATGGCTACACCTTC
CDR3: CASSYSQGLNYGYTF
size: -
J: TRBJ1-2
V: TRBV13
D: -

DNA: TGTGCCAGCAGCTCGGGGGACAGAGCCTACGAGCAGTACTTC
CDR3: CASSSGDRAYEQYF
size: -
J: TRBJ2-7
V: TRBV11-3
D: -

DNA: TGCGCCAGCAGCTTGGATGGGGGGGCAAAGAACACCGGGGAGCTGTTTTTT
CDR3: CASSLDGGAKNTGELFF
size: -
J: TRBJ2-2
V: TRBV5-1
D: -

DNA: TGTGCCAGCAGTTTAGGAGGGACCGGGGAGCTGTTTTTT
CDR3: CASSLGGTGELFF
size: -
J: TRBJ2-2
V: TRBV27
D: -

DNA: TGCGCCAGCAGCCAAGGGAGGGGAGTTGGGGGTGACACTGAAGCTTTCTTT
CDR3: CASSQGRGVGGDTEAFF
size: -
J: TRBJ1-1
V: TRBV4-1
D: -

DNA: TGTGCCAGCAGTACGTCCGGGACAGTGGGGCCGCAGTACTTC
CDR3: CASSTSGTVGPQYF
size: few
J: TRBJ2-7
V: TRBV6-5
D: TRBD1

DNA: TGCGCCAGCAGCCAAGATTTACAGGGGCGGGAGACCCAGTACTTC
CDR3: CASSQDLQGRETQYF
size: -
J: TRBJ2-5
V: TRBV4-3
D: TRBD1

DNA: TGTGCCAGCAGCTTAGTCGGGGTCGACTATGGCTACACCTTC
CDR3: CASSLVGVDYGYTF
size: few
J: TRBJ1-2
V: TRBV7-9
D: -

DNA: TGTGCCAGCAGCTTCGCAGGGGCAGACACCATATATTTT
CDR3: CASSFAGADTIYF
size: -
J: TRBJ1-3
V: TRBV11-1
D: -

DNA: TGTGCCTGGACCCACCGGTACGGCTACACCTTC
CDR3: CAWTHRYGYTF
size: once
J: TRBJ1-2
V: TRBV30
D: -

DNA: TGTGCCAGTAGGGGCGGGAACTACAATGAGCAGTTCTTC
CDR3: CASRGGNYNEQFF
size: -
J: TRBJ2-1
V: TRBV19
D: -

DNA: TGTGCCAGCAGCAAAGAAGAGCGGTTGAAAACTGAAGCTTTCTTT
CDR3: CASSKEERLKTEAFF
size: -
J: TRBJ1-1
V: TRBV21-1
D: -

DNA: TGTGCCAGCAGCTGGGACAGGGCCTCCTACGAGCAGTACTTC
CDR3: CASSWDRASYEQYF
size: -
J: TRBJ2-7
V: TRBV28
D: TRBD1

DNA: TGTGCCAGCACTACGGGGGGGAAACTGTTTTTT
CDR3: CASTTGGKLFF
size: once
J: TRBJ1-4
V: TRBV28
D: -

DNA: TGCGCCAGCAGCTTGTTGTCTAGCGGGAGGTCAAGCACAGATACGCAGTATTTT
CDR3: CASSLLSSGRSSTDTQYF
size: few
J: TRBJ2-3
V: TRBV5-1
D: TRBD2

DNA: TGTGCCAGCAGCTCCCCGACAGGGATCCAAGAGACCCAGTACTTC
CDR3: CASSSPTGIQETQYF
size: -
J: TRBJ2-5
V: TRBV7-9
D: TRBD1

DNA: TGTGCCAGCTCACCCAACCCGATAGCGGGTCTTTCCTACGAGCAGTACTTC
CDR3: CASSPNPIAGLSYEQYF
size: -
J: TRBJ2-7
V: TRBV18
D: TRBD2

DNA: TGTGCCAGCAGCTTAGTAAGCAGGGGACTAGTACTCAATCAGCCCCAGCATTTT
CDR3: CASSLVSRGLVLNQPQHF
size: once
J: TRBJ1-5
V: TRBV7-2
D: -

DNA: TGTGCCAGCAGTTTTCCTATTAGCGGGGCCACAGATACGCAGTATTTT
CDR3: CASSFPISGATDTQYF
size: -
J: TRBJ2-3
V: TRBV28
D: TRBD2

DNA: TGCAGCGCCCTGAACGGGGGGTCCAGTACAGATACGCAGTATTTT
CDR3: CSALNGGSSTDTQYF
size: -
J: TRBJ2-3
V: TRBV29-1
D: TRBD2

DNA: TGTGCCAGCAGCCCCAAGGGACTAGCGGGTAACTCCTACAATGAGCAGTTCTTC
CDR3: CASSPKGLAGNSYNEQFF
size: -
J: TRBJ2-1
V: TRBV11-2
D: TRBD2

DNA: TGTGCCAGCAGCCCATCAGGGACAGGGGTACGAGGGGAGACCCAGTACTTC
CDR3: CASSPSGTGVRGETQYF
size: -
J: TRBJ2-5
V: TRBV7-9
D: TRBD1

DNA: TGTGCCACCAGCAGATTCCGGGGAAGTCTCCACTTT
CDR3: CATSRFRGSLHF
size: -
J: TRBJ1-6
V: TRBV15
D: -

DNA: TGTGCCAGCAGCACCGGGACTGACTATGGCTACACCTTC
CDR3: CASSTGTDYGYTF
size: -
J: TRBJ1-2
V: TRBV11-2
D: -

DNA: TGTGCCAGCAGCGGAGTCGGGGGCTCTGGAAACACCATATATTTT
CDR3: CASSGVGGSGNTIYF
size: -
J: TRBJ1-3
V: TRBV5-4
D: -

DNA: TGTGCCAGCAGTTCGGACAGGGTCTATGGCTACACCTTC
CDR3: CASSSDRVYGYTF
size: few
J: TRBJ1-2
V: TRBV6-6
D: TRBD1

DNA: TGTGCCAGCAGCTCACGGCGGGAAAACACTGAAGCTTTCTTT
CDR3: CASSSRRENTEAFF
size: -
J: TRBJ1-1
V: TRBV7-2
D: -

DNA: TGCGCCAGCAGCCAAGGGCGGACAAATACCTACGAGCAGTACTTC
CDR3: CASSQGRTNTYEQYF
size: -
J: TRBJ2-7
V: TRBV4-3
D: -

DNA: TGTGCCAGCAGCCCTCGACAGGGCAACACTGAAGCTTTCTTT
CDR3: CASSPRQGNTEAFF
size: -
J: TRBJ1-1
V: TRBV5-8
D: TRBD1

DNA: TGTGCCAGTAGTATAGGGGCAGGGGGCGAGGGCATTCAGTACTTC
CDR3: CASSIGAGGEGIQYF
size: -
J: TRBJ2-4
V: TRBV19
D: TRBD1

DNA: TGCGCCAGCAGCCATTTCGGGACTACCAACACCGGGGAGCTGTTTTTT
CDR3: CASSHFGTTNTGELFF
size: -
J: TRBJ2-2
V: TRBV4-3
D: TRBD2